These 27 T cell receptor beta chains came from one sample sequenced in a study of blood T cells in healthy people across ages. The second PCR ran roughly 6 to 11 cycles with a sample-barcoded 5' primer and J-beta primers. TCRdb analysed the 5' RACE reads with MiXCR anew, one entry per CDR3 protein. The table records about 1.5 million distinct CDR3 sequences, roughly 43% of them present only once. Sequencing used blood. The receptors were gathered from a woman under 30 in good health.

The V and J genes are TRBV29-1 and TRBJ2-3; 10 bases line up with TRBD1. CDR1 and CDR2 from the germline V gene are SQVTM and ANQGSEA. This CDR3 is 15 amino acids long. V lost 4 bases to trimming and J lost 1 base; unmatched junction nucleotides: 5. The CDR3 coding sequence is TGCAGCGTTGGACAGGGGGCCTATGGCACAGATACGCAGTATTTT. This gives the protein CSVGQGAYGTDTQYF.

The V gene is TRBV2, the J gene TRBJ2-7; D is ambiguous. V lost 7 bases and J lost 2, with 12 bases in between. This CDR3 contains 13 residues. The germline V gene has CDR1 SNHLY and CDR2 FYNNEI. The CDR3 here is CASTPVGTYEQYF. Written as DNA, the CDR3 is TGTGCCAGCACCCCGGTGGGTACCTACGAGCAGTACTTC.

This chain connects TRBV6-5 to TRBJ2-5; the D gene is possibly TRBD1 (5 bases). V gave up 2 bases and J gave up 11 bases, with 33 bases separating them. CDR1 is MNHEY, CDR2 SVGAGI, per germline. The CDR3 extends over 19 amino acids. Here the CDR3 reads CASSYPTQGEFSSYDEQYF. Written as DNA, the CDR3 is TGTGCCAGCAGTTACCCGACCCAGGGTGAGTTTAGCTCCTACGATGAGCAGTACTTC.

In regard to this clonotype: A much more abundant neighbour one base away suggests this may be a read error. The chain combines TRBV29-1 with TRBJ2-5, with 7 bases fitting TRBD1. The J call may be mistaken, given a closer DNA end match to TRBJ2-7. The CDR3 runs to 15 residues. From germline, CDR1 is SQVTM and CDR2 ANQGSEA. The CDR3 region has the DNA TGCAGCGTTGAAATATCGACAGGGCAGTACTCCGAGCAGTACTTC. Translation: CSVEISTGQYSEQYF.

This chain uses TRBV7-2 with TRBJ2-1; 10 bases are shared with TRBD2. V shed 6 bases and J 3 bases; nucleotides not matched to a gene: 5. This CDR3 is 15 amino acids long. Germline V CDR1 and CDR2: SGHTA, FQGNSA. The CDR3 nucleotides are TGTGCCAGCAGGGAGGGACTAGCGTTCTACAATGAGCAGTTCTTC. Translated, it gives CASREGLAFYNEQFF.

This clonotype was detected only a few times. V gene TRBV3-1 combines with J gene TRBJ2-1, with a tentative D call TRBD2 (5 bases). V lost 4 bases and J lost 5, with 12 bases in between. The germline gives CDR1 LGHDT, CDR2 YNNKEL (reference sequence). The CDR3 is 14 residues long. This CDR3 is CASSLSGYNNEQFF. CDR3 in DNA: TGTGCCAGCAGCCTATCGGGGTATAACAATGAGCAGTTCTTC.

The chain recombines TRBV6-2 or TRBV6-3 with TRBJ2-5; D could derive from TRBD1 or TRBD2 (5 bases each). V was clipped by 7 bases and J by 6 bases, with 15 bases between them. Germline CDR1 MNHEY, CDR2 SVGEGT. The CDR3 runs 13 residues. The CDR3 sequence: CASTGHNGKTQYF. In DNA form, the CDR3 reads TGTGCCAGCACAGGACACAACGGGAAGACCCAGTACTTC.

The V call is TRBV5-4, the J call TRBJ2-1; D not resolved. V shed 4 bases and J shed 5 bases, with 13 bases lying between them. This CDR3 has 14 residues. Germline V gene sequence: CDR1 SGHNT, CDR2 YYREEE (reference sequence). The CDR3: CASSAEYSNNEQFF. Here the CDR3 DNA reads TGTGCCAGCAGCGCCGAGTACAGTAACAATGAGCAGTTCTTC.

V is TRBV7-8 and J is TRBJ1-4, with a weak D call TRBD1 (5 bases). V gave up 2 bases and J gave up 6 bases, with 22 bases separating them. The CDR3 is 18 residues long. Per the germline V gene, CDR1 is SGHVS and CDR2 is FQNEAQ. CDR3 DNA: TGTGCCAGCAGCTTATATCGGACCAAGATTAGGGGATATGAAAAACTGTTTTTT. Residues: CASSLYRTKIRGYEKLFF.

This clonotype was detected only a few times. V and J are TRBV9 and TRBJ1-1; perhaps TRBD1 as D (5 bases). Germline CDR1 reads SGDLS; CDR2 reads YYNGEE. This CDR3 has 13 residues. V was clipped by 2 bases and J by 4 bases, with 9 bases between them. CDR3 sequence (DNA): TGTGCCAGCAGCGTCGGTCAGGGCACTGAAGCTTTCTTT. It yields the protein CASSVGQGTEAFF.

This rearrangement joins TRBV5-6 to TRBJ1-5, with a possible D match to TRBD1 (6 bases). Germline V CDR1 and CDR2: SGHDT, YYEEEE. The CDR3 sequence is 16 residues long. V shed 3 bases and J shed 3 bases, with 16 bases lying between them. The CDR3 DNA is TGTGCCAGCAGCTCTAGGGGGGGCATGTACAATCAGCCCCAGCATTTT. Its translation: CASSSRGGMYNQPQHF.

This chain's CDR3 is CACYREVFTEAFF. Written as DNA, the CDR3 is TGTGCCTGTTACAGGGAGGTTTTCACTGAAGCTTTCTTT. V is TRBV30 and J is TRBJ1-1, with TRBD1 as a possible D gene (6 bases). Deletions cut 6 bases from V and 4 bases from J, with 15 bases between. The V gene's germline CDR1 is GTSNPN and CDR2 SVGIG (reference sequence). This CDR3 spans 13 amino acids.

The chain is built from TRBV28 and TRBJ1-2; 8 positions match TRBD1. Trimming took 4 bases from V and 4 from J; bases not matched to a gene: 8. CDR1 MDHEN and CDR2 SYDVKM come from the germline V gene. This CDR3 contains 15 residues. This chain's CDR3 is CASSSAGGLGYGYTF. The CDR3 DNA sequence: TGTGCCAGCAGTTCAGCAGGGGGCCTGGGCTATGGCTACACCTTC.

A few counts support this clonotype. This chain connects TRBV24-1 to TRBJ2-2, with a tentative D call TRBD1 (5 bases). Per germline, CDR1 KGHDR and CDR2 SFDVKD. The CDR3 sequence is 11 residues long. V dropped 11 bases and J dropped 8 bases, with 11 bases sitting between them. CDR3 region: CAIARQGELFF. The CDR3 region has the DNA TGTGCCATCGCAAGACAGGGGGAGCTGTTTTTT.

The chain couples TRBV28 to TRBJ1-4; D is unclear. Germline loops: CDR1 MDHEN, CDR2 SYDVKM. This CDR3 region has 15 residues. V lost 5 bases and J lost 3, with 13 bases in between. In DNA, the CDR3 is TGTGCCAGCAGTGGCTCCCCTGGCGCTAATGAAAAACTGTTTTTT. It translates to CASSGSPGANEKLFF.

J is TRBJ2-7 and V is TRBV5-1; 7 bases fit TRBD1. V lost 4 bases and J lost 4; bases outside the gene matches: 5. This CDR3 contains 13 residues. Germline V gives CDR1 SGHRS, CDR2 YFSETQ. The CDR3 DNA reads TGCGCCAGCAGCCAACCGGGACAGTACGAGCAGTACTTC. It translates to CASSQPGQYEQYF.

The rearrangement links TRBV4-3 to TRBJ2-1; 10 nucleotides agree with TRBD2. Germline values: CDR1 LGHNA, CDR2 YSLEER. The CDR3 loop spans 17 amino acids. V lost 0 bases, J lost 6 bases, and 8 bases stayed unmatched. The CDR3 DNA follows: TGCGCCAGCAGCCAAGATCGCATTAGCGGGAGGATCAATGAGCAGTTCTTC. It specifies CASSQDRISGRINEQFF.

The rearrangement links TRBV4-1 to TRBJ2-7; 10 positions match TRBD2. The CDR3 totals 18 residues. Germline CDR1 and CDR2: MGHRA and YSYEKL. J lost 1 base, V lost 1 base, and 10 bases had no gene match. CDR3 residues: CASSQGPSGGLQSYEQYF. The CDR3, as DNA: TGCGCCAGCAGCCAAGGACCTAGCGGGGGCTTGCAGTCCTACGAGCAGTACTTC.

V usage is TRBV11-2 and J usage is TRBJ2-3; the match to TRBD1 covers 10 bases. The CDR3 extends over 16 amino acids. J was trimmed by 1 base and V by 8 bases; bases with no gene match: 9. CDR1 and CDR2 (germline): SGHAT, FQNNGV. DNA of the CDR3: TGTGCCAGCGGCCAAAGGGACAGGGGAGGCACAGATACGCAGTATTTT. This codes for CASGQRDRGGTDTQYF.

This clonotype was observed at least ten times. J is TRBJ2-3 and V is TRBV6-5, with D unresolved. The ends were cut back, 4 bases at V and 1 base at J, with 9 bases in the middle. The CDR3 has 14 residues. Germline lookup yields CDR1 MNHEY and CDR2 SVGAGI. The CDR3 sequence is CASSLTHGTDTQYF. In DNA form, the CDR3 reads TGTGCCAGCAGTTTAACCCACGGCACAGATACGCAGTATTTT.

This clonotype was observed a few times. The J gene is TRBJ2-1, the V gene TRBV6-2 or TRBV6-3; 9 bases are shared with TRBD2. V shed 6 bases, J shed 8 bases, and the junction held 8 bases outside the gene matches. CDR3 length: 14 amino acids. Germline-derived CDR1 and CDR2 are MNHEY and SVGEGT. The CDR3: CASRTNSGSHEQFF. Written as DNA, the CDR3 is TGTGCCAGCAGGACGAATAGCGGGAGCCATGAGCAGTTCTTC.

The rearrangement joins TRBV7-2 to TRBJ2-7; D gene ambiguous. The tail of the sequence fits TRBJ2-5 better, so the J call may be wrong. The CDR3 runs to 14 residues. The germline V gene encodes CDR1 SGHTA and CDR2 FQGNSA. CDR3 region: CASSLAYLPETQYF. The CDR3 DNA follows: TGTGCCAGCAGCTTAGCGTATCTCCCGGAGACCCAGTACTTC.

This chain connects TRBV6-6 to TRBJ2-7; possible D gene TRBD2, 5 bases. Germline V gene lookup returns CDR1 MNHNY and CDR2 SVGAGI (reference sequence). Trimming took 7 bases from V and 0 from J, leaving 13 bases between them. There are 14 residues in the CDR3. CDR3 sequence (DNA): TGTGCCAGCAAAACGGGGTATGGCTCCTACGAGCAGTACTTC. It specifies CASKTGYGSYEQYF.

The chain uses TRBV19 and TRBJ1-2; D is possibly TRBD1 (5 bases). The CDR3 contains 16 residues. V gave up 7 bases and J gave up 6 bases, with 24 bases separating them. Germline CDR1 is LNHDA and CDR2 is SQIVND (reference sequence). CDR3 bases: TGTGCCAGTACCCATTGGGGGACCTTGAGCAGCCATGGCTACACCTTC. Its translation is CASTHWGTLSSHGYTF. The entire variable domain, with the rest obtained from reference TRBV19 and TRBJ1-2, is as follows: DGGITQSPKYLFRKEGQNVTLSCEQNLNHDAMYWYRQDPGQGLRLIYYSQIVNDFQKGDIAEGYSVSREKKESFPLTVTSAQKNPTAFYLCASTHWGTLSSHGYTFGSGTRLTVV.

CDR3 nucleotides: TGCAGTGCTCTGACAGGACCTAATCAGCCCCAGCATTTT. This sequence encodes CSALTGPNQPQHF. The chain joins TRBV20-1 to TRBJ1-5; D is possibly TRBD1 (6 bases). The CDR3 consists of 13 residues. Trimming took off 5 bases at V and 4 bases at J, with 12 bases between the two ends. Per germline, CDR1 DFQATT and CDR2 SNEGSKA (reference sequence).

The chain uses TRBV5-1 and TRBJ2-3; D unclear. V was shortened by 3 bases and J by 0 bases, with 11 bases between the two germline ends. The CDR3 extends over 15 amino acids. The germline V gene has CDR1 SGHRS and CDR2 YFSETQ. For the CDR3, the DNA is TGCGCCAGCAGCTGGGCAGACATTAGCACAGATACGCAGTATTTT. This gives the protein CASSWADISTDTQYF. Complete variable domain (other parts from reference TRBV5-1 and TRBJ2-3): KAGVTQTPRYLIKTRGQQVTLSCSPISGHRSVSWYQQTPGQGLQFLFEYFSETQRNKGNFPGRFSGRQFSNSRSEMNVSTLELGDSALYLCASSWADISTDTQYFGPGTRLTVL.

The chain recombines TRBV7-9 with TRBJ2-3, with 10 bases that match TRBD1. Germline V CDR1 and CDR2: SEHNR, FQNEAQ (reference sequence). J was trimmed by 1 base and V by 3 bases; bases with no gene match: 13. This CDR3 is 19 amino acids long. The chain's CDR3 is CASSLTVLRQGAGTDTQYF. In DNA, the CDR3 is TGTGCCAGCAGCTTGACGGTACTTCGACAGGGGGCTGGCACAGATACGCAGTATTTT.